This T cell receptor beta chain stems from a study of post-analysis software for immune sequencing data. At the level of the study: Patients had relapsing-remitting, secondary progressive or progressive-relapsing multiple sclerosis; some lacked subtype.

This clonotype has just a few counts. Its target is not known. V was shortened by 6 bases and J by 6 bases, with 12 bases between the two germline ends. Germline V CDR1 and CDR2: SQVTM, ANQGSEA. This CDR3 comprises 11 residues. TCR beta libraries were prepared from cDNA with unique molecular identifiers. Some 500,000 cDNA molecules were obtained from approximately 0.91 to 9.4 million T cells. Using its own MiXCR run on the PCR reads, TCRdb lists one record per CDR3 protein. Among about 500,000 distinct CDR3 sequences, approximately 46% were seen once, and the ten largest hold 12%. Study-level results: By F measure, samples from a shared preparation batch strongly co-clustered. In patients, TRBV5-6, TRBV5-1 and TRBV20-1 belonged to four or five TRBV segments found more frequently than in controls.

The chain joins TRBV29-1 to TRBJ2-7; D gene ambiguous. The clonotype originates from a girl aged 5 to 17 with multiple sclerosis. The sequenced sample was blood. Written as DNA, the CDR3 is TGCAGCGTGGCTAGAGTAGGCGAGCAGTACTTC. This translates into CSVARVGEQYF.